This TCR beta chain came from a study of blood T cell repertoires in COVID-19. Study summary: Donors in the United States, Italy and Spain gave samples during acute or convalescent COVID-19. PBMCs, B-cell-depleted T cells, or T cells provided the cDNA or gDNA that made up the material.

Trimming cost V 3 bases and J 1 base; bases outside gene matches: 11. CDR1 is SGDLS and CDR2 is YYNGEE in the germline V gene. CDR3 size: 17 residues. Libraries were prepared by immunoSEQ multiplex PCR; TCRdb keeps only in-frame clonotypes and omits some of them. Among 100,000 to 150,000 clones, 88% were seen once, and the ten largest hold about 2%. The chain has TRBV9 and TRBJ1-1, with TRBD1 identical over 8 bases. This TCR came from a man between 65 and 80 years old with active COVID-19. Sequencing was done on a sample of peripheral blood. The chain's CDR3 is CASSAHGQGIGNTEAFF. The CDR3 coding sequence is TGTGCCAGCAGCGCCCACGGACAGGGCATTGGGAACACTGAAGCTTTCTTT.